The entry that follows covers one T cell receptor beta chain sequence. Its antigen remains unknown. This CDR3 is built from 16 residues. Per germline, CDR1 MDHEN and CDR2 SYDVKM. The germline V and J ends were trimmed by 6 bases and 5 bases, with 22 bases remaining between them. As every portion of the isolated RNA was reverse transcribed, the sequencing read expressed TCRB transcripts. Data came from immunoSEQ multiplex PCR; TCRdb stores just in-frame clones and leaves some out. The sample lists more than 150,000 clones, about 13% occurring once. This entry belongs to a study of beta chain features in type 1 diabetes. Points from the study as a whole: TCRB CDR3 length was moderately but significantly reduced in all four CD4+ subsets of Type 1 diabetes patients. Equally in patients and controls, PCR might preferentially amplify shorter templates.

Sequencing used central memory CD4+ T cells from blood. This receptor was identified in a woman between 18 and 29 years old in good health. J is TRBJ1-1 and V is TRBV28; perhaps TRBD1 as D (6 bases). CDR3 loop: CASSPMTGSKGTEAFF. As DNA, the CDR3 is TGTGCCAGCAGCCCTATGACAGGTTCGAAAGGGACTGAAGCTTTCTTT.